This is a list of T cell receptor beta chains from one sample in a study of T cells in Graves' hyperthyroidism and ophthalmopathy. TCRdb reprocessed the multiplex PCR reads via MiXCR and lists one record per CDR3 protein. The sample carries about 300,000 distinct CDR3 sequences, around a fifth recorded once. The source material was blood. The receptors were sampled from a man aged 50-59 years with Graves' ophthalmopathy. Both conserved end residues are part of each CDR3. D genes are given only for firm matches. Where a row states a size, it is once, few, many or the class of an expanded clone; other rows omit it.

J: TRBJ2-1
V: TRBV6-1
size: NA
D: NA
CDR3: CASGGGQPDYNEQFF
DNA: TGTGCCAGCGGAGGAGGGCAGCCCGACTACAATGAGCAGTTCTTC

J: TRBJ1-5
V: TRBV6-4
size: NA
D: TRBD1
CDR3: CAIPRRQGLRQPQHF
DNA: TGTGCCATCCCCCGGCGACAGGGCTTGAGACAGCCCCAGCATTTT

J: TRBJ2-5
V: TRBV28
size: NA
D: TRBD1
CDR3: CASSPPGQGWETQYF
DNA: TGTGCCAGCAGCCCCCCGGGACAGGGGTGGGAGACCCAGTACTTC

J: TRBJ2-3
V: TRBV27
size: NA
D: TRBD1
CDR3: CASSSWTGVRTDTQYF
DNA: TGTGCCAGCAGTTCCTGGACAGGGGTTCGGACAGATACGCAGTATTTT

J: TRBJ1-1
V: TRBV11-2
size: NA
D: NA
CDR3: CATPVVLNTEAFF
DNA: TGTGCCACCCCCGTAGTTTTGAACACTGAAGCTTTCTTT

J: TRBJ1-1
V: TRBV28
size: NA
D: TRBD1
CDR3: CASSITGGTRAFF
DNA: TGTGCCAGCAGTATTACAGGGGGTACGCGAGCTTTCTTT

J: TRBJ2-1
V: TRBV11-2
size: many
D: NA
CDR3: CASSLDRGASFYEQFF
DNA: TGTGCCAGCAGCTTAGATCGGGGAGCCTCCTTTTACGAGCAGTTCTTC

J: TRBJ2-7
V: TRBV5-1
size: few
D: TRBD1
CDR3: CASSVGTVNYEQYF
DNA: TGCGCCAGCAGCGTCGGGACAGTGAACTACGAGCAGTACTTC

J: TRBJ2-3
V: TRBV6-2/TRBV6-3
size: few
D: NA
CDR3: CASSGSPTYTQYF
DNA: TGTGCCAGCTCGGGCAGCCCAACCTATACGCAGTATTTT

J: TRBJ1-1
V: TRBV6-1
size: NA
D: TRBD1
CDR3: CASLSPDRKTEAFF
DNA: TGTGCCAGCCTCTCCCCGGACAGGAAGACTGAAGCTTTCTTT

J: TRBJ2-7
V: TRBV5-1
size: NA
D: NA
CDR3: CASSLDGTSSYGQYF
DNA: TGCGCCAGCAGCTTGGACGGTACCAGCTCCTACGGGCAGTACTTC